This TCR beta chain is from a study of T cells in Graves' hyperthyroidism and ophthalmopathy. Looked up from germline, CDR1 is LGHDT and CDR2 is YNNKEL (reference sequence). The length of the CDR3 is 16 residues. V lost 4 bases and J 4 bases, leaving 19 bases between the germline ends. Overall study results and limits: Blood also showed most of the thyroid clonotypes that were expanded above 0.001. Stable hyperthyroidism was told apart from ophthalmopathy by a model built on 13 V-J features.

As for this clonotype: Its antigen is still unknown.

Amplification of TCR beta CDR3 regions used RNA as the template. The HTBI set primed first-round TCR CDR3 RT-PCR. TCRdb reprocessed the multiplex PCR reads via MiXCR and lists one record per CDR3 protein. The sample yields a few hundred thousand distinct CDR3 sequences, about 25% seen once. The sequencing sample was made of blood. This chain links TRBV3-1 with TRBJ2-5; D not certain. This TCR was recovered from a middle-aged man with Graves' hyperthyroidism. This chain's CDR3 is CASSLKALSLRETQYF. CDR3 DNA: TGTGCCAGCAGCCTGAAGGCTCTAAGTCTTCGAGAGACCCAGTACTTC.